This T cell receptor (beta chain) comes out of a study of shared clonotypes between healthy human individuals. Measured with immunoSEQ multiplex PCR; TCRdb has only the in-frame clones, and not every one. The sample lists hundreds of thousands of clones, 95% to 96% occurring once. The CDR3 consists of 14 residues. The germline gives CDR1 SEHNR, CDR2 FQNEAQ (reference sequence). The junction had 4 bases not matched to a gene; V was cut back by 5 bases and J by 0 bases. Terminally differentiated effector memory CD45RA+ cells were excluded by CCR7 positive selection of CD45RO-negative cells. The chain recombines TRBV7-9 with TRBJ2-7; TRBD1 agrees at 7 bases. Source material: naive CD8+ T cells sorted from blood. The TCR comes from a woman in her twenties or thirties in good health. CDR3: CASSPRDSSYEQYF. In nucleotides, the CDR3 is TGTGCCAGCAGCCCCCGGGACAGCTCCTACGAGCAGTACTTC.